The clone carrying this T cell receptor beta chain was seen a handful of times. Its antigen is unidentified. Germline CDR1 MNHEY, CDR2 SVGAGI. The CDR3 consists of 15 residues. Losses at the gene ends were 2 bases for V and 8 bases for J; bases not matched to a gene: 6. Profiling relied on immunoSEQ multiplex PCR, and the TCRdb table lists in-frame clones only, not all of them. The sample contains roughly 20,000 clones, over 80% of which appear only once. The data stem from a study of T cells in narcolepsy. Study-level results: HCRT-specific and TRIB2-specific autoreactive clonotypes appeared among same-patient CSF and blood CD4+ clonotypes. In some patient and control memory CD4+ samples, autoreactive clones were absent.

The chain couples TRBV6-5 to TRBJ1-4; 9 positions agree with TRBD1. The sequence derives from a human donor in good health. The specimen sequenced was memory (CD45RA-) CD4+ T cells from blood. CDR3 region: CASSYRGQGGEKLFF. CDR3 nucleotides: TGTGCCAGCAGTTACAGGGGACAGGGCGGCGAAAAACTGTTTTTT.